The 21 T cell receptor beta chains presented below share a single source sample, sequenced in a study of identical twins. One entry per CDR3 protein, called by TCRdb with MiXCR from the 5' RACE reads. The sample shows 250,000 or so distinct CDR3 sequences, about 7% of them seen only once. These records were also assigned to another study, of yellow fever vaccine responses in identical twins.

Sequencing input: memory (CD45RO+) T cells sorted from blood. The origin of the receptors is a woman under 30 in good health.

The J gene is TRBJ2-2, the V gene TRBV7-3; D might be TRBD1 (6 bases). This CDR3 region has 16 residues. Germline lookup yields CDR1 SGHTA and CDR2 FQGTGA. Trimming cost V 1 base and J 2 bases, with 11 bases left between them. In nucleotides, the CDR3 is TGTGCCAGCAGCTTAAAAACAGGGTATAACACCGGGGAGCTGTTTTTT. Translated, it gives CASSLKTGYNTGELFF.

This clonotype was recorded at least ten times. V usage is TRBV12-3 or TRBV12-4 and J usage is TRBJ2-3; D unclear. This CDR3 comprises 13 residues. V lost 3 bases and J lost 2, with 6 bases in between. The CDR3 sequence is CASSLFHTDTQYF. DNA of the CDR3: TGTGCCAGCAGTTTGTTCCACACAGATACGCAGTATTTT.

This clonotype was counted ten times or more. DNA for the CDR3: TGTGCCAGCAGAGAAAGTGCCACGAACACTGAAGCTTTCTTT. It yields the protein CASRESATNTEAFF. The chain carries TRBV25-1 and TRBJ1-1; D remains ambiguous. Per the germline V gene, CDR1 is MGHDK and CDR2 is SYGVNS. V lost 6 bases and J lost 1, with 12 bases in between. The length of the CDR3 is 14 residues.

Many counts were recorded for this clonotype. The J gene is TRBJ2-3, the V gene TRBV29-1, with 9 bases that match TRBD1. The CDR3 sequence is 15 residues long. Germline lookup yields CDR1 SQVTM and CDR2 ANQGSEA. V was pared by 4 bases and J by 5 bases, with 10 bases of the junction left unmatched. The CDR3 loop reads CSVVWEGQGIDTQYF. Here the CDR3 DNA reads TGCAGCGTTGTATGGGAGGGACAGGGAATAGATACGCAGTATTTT.

This clonotype has just a few counts. The gene calls are TRBV5-4 and TRBJ2-7; TRBD2 matches 9 bases. The CDR3 is 14 amino acids. Germline lookup yields CDR1 SGHNT and CDR2 YYREEE (reference sequence). Trimming cost V 3 bases and J 1 base; bases outside gene matches: 2. The CDR3 DNA sequence: TGTGCCAGCAGCTCAGCGGGAGGTTCCTACGAGCAGTACTTC. Protein sequence: CASSSAGGSYEQYF.

CDR3 in DNA: TGCGCCAGCACCCCGGGGTCGGGCCCGAGCTCCTACAATGAGCAGTTCTTC. Translating gives CASTPGSGPSSYNEQFF. The chain recombines TRBV5-1 with TRBJ2-1, with D possibly matching TRBD2 (5 bases). The CDR3 loop spans 17 amino acids. V lost 6 bases, J lost 0 bases, and 19 bases lay in between. The germline V gene encodes CDR1 SGHRS and CDR2 YFSETQ. Looking up the rest from reference TRBV5-1 and TRBJ2-1 gives the full variable domain: KAGVTQTPRYLIKTRGQQVTLSCSPISGHRSVSWYQQTPGQGLQFLFEYFSETQRNKGNFPGRFSGRQFSNSRSEMNVSTLELGDSALYLCASTPGSGPSSYNEQFFGPGTRLTVL.

This clonotype was observed a handful of times. The J gene is TRBJ1-1, the V gene TRBV2, with 11 bases lining up with TRBD1. The CDR3 runs 14 residues. CDR1 and CDR2 from the germline V gene are SNHLY and FYNNEI. V trimming: 2 bases; J trimming: 8 bases; junction bases outside the gene matches: 4. CDR3 region: CASSETWTGGEAFF. The DNA for the CDR3 is TGTGCCAGCAGTGAAACCTGGACAGGGGGCGAAGCTTTCTTT. The complete variable domain, with remaining parts taken from reference TRBV2 and TRBJ1-1, reads EPEVTQTPSHQVTQMGQEVILRCVPISNHLYFYWYRQILGQKVEFLVSFYNNEISEKSEIFDDQFSVERPDGSNFTLKIRSTKLEDSAMYFCASSETWTGGEAFFGQGTRLTVV.

This clonotype was recorded many times. V usage is TRBV14 and J usage is TRBJ2-6, with D hard to call. V lost 0 bases to trimming and J lost 0 bases, with 3 bases between them. CDR3 length: 15 amino acids. The V gene's germline CDR1 is SGHDN and CDR2 FVKESK. The CDR3 loop reads CASSQDSSGANVLTF. In DNA form, the CDR3 reads TGTGCCAGCAGCCAAGACAGCTCTGGGGCCAACGTCCTGACTTTC.

Many counts were recorded for this clonotype. This chain links TRBV6-1 with TRBJ2-7; D may be TRBD1 (5 bases). V lost 6 bases to trimming and J lost 6 bases, with 15 bases between them. CDR1 and CDR2 from the germline V gene are MNHNS and SASEGT. The CDR3 length is 13 residues. CDR3 sequence (DNA): TGTGCCAGCAGCCCCCAATCAGGGTTCGAGCAGTACTTC. Amino acid sequence: CASSPQSGFEQYF.

This clonotype was seen at least ten times. V is TRBV6-1 and J is TRBJ1-6, with unresolved D. Trimming took off 10 bases at V and 8 bases at J, with 15 bases between the two ends. CDR3 size: 13 residues. Germline loops: CDR1 MNHNS, CDR2 SASEGT. CDR3 sequence (DNA): TGTGCCACCTTGGACCGAGGGCATTCACCCCTCCACTTT. Translation: CATLDRGHSPLHF.

This clonotype was seen a few times. The chain couples TRBV20-1 to TRBJ2-3; TRBD1 or TRBD2 may be the D gene (5 bases each). Per the germline V gene, CDR1 is DFQATT and CDR2 is SNEGSKA (reference sequence). CDR3 length equals 14 residues. CDR3 residues: CSPEDLGVSDTQYF. The CDR3 nucleotides read TGCAGCCCAGAGGATCTGGGGGTGTCGGATACGCAGTATTTT.

This clonotype appeared a few times. V and J are TRBV5-1 and TRBJ2-2; 14 nucleotides align to TRBD2. The CDR3 consists of 20 residues. Trimming at V came to 4 bases and at J to 2 bases, leaving 13 bases not matched to a gene. Germline V gives CDR1 SGHRS, CDR2 YFSETQ. CDR3 sequence: CASSPNPTSGRAFNTGELFF. CDR3 in DNA: TGCGCCAGCAGCCCGAACCCGACTAGCGGGAGGGCCTTCAACACCGGGGAGCTGTTTTTT.

This clonotype was detected a few times. The chain recombines TRBV28 with TRBJ1-5; D is uncertain. Germline V CDR1 and CDR2: MDHEN, SYDVKM. The CDR3 runs to 13 residues. The V end was cut by 3 bases, the J end by 3 bases, with 6 bases between. CDR3: CASSFQNNQPQHF. DNA of the CDR3: TGTGCCAGCAGTTTTCAGAACAATCAGCCCCAGCATTTT.

This clonotype has just a few counts. J is TRBJ1-3 and V is TRBV7-8; possible D gene TRBD1, 6 bases. Germline CDR1 is SGHVS and CDR2 is FQNEAQ. The CDR3 has 14 amino acids. V was cut by 0 bases and J by 9 bases, with 12 bases left in between. The CDR3 nucleotides read TGTGCCAGCAGCTTAGCGCGGGGGGCCGGCACCATATATTTT. Protein product: CASSLARGAGTIYF.

The table lists this clonotype with a few counts. The genes are TRBV6-1 and TRBJ2-1; tentatively, D is TRBD1 or TRBD2 (6 bases each). The V gene's germline CDR1 is MNHNS and CDR2 SASEGT. Trimming stripped 4 bases from V and 1 base from J, with 11 bases between. The CDR3 contains 15 residues. CDR3 amino acids: CASSAWGASYNEQFF. CDR3 coding DNA: TGTGCCAGCAGTGCCTGGGGGGCTTCCTACAATGAGCAGTTCTTC.

This clonotype was found many times. The genes are TRBV3-1 and TRBJ2-2; D remains unclear. The germline V gene has CDR1 LGHDT and CDR2 YNNKEL (reference sequence). This CDR3 has 12 residues. Trimming took off 1 base at V and 5 bases at J, with 2 bases between the two ends. The CDR3 spells CASSQATGELFF. The CDR3 DNA follows: TGTGCCAGCAGCCAAGCGACCGGGGAGCTGTTTTTT.

This clonotype occurred many times. This rearrangement joins TRBV7-6 to TRBJ2-7; 14 bases map to TRBD2. Trimming took 2 bases from V and 4 from J; bases not matched to a gene: 13. The CDR3 covers 19 residues. Germline V lookup: CDR1 SGHVS, CDR2 FNYEAQ. The CDR3 loop is CASSLRPGLAGATVYEQYF. CDR3 nucleotide sequence: TGTGCCAGCAGCTTAAGACCGGGACTAGCGGGAGCTACGGTTTACGAGCAGTACTTC.

The V gene is TRBV5-4, the J gene TRBJ2-1; D is perhaps TRBD2 (5 bases). The CDR3 runs to 17 residues. Germline V gene lookup returns CDR1 SGHNT and CDR2 YYREEE (reference sequence). V was shortened by 4 bases and J by 4 bases, with 21 bases between the two germline ends. For the CDR3, the DNA is TGTGCCAGCAGCGAAGTTCGGGCTCGGGGATTTTACAATGAGCAGTTCTTC. Its protein is CASSEVRARGFYNEQFF.

At least ten counts were recorded for this clonotype. The chain is built from TRBV5-5 and TRBJ2-2; D perhaps matches TRBD2 (6 bases). V lost 0 bases and J lost 0, with 9 bases in between. The CDR3 loop spans 16 amino acids. Germline V gene sequence: CDR1 SGHKS, CDR2 YYEKEE (reference sequence). The CDR3 sequence is CASSLVPGANTGELFF. DNA for the CDR3: TGTGCCAGCAGCTTGGTTCCGGGGGCGAACACCGGGGAGCTGTTTTTT.

This clonotype was counted ten times or more. The chain uses TRBV3-1 and TRBJ1-5; 7 bases fit TRBD1. After removal of 4 bases from V and 3 bases from J, the junction contained 3 bases not matched to a gene. CDR3 size: 14 residues. The germline V gene encodes CDR1 LGHDT and CDR2 YNNKEL (reference sequence). The CDR3 loop reads CASSPRGTNQPQHF. The CDR3, as DNA: TGTGCCAGCAGCCCCAGGGGGACCAATCAGCCCCAGCATTTT.

This clonotype was observed a handful of times. The rearrangement joins TRBV25-1 to TRBJ2-1, with 10 bases aligning to TRBD2. Losses at the gene ends were 1 base for V and 0 bases for J; bases not matched to a gene: 6. The CDR3 spans 18 residues. Germline lookup yields CDR1 MGHDK and CDR2 SYGVNS. This CDR3 reads CASSEFGTSAHSYNEQFF. The CDR3 DNA reads as TGTGCCAGCAGTGAATTCGGGACTAGCGCCCACTCCTACAATGAGCAGTTCTTC.